This T cell receptor beta chain derives from a study of beta chain features in type 1 diabetes. Study-level points and caveats: Among patients with Type 1 diabetes, TCRB CDR3s were moderately but significantly shorter in every one of the four CD4+ subsets.

This clone was seen a few times. Its antigen is unidentified. Isolated RNA was reverse transcribed in full, so expressed TCRB transcripts were sequenced. Sequenced by immunoSEQ multiplex PCR; TCRdb stores in-frame clones only, minus some. The profile shows hundreds of thousands of clones, about 11% of them singletons. The clonotype originates from a man between 25 and 39 years old with type 1 diabetes. The sample taken for sequencing was naive CD4+ T cells from blood.

The CDR3 is CASGQGTAYEQYF. CDR3 in DNA: TGTGCCAGCGGACAGGGGACAGCCTACGAGCAGTACTTC. The chain recombines TRBV2 with TRBJ2-7; 9 nucleotides line up with TRBD1. The CDR3 runs 13 residues. Germline V lookup: CDR1 SNHLY, CDR2 FYNNEI. J was trimmed by 2 bases and V by 8 bases; bases with no gene match: 4.